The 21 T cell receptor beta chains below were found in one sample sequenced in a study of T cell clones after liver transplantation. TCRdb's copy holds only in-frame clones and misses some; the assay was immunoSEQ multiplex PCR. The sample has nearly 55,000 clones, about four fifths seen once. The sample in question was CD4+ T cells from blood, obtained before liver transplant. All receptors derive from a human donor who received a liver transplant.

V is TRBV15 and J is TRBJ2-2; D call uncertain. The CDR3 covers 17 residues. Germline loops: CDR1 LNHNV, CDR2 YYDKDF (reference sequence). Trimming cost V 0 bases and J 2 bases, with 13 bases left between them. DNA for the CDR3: TGTGCCACCAGCAGAGATCGAGCTTTGGGTAACACCGGGGAGCTGTTTTTT. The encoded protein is CATSRDRALGNTGELFF.

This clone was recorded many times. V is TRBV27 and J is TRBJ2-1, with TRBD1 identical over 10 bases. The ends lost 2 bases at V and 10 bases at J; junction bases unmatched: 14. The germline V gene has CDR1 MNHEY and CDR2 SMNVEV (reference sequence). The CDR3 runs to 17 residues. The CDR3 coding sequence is TGTGCCAGCAGTTTAGCGTCCCTCCGGGACAGGGGAGGGGAGCAGTTCTTC. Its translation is CASSLASLRDRGGEQFF.

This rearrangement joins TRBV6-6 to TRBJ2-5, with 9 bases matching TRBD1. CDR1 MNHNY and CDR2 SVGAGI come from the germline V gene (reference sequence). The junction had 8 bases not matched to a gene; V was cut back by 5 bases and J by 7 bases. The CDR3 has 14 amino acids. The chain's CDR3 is CASSRGQGTGTQYF. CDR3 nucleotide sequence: TGTGCCAGCAGTCGCGGACAGGGGACGGGGACCCAGTACTTC.

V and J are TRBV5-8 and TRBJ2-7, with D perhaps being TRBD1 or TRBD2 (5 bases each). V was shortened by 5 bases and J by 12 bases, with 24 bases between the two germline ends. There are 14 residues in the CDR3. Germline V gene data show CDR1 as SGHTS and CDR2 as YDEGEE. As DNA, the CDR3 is TGTGCCAGCAGTCCTAGCCGGGGACGCCAGTCTGGGTACTTC. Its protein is CASSPSRGRQSGYF.

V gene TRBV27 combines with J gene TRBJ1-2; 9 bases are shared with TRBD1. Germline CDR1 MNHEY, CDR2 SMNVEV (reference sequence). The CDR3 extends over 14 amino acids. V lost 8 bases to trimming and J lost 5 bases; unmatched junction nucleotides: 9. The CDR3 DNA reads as TGTGCCAGCGGGACGACAGGGGGGCGGTATGGCTACACCTTC. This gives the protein CASGTTGGRYGYTF.

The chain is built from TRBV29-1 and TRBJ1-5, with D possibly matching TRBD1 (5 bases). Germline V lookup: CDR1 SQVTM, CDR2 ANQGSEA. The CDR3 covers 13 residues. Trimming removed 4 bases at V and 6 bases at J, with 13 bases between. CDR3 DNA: TGCAGCGTTGGAGGGGCGTGGGGTCAGCCCCAGCATTTT. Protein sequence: CSVGGAWGQPQHF.

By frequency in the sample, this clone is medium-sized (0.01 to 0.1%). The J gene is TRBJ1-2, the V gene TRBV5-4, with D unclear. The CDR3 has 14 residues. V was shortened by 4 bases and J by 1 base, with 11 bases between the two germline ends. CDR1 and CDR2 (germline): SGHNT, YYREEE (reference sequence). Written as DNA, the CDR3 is TGTGCCAGCAGCCCAGGACCTAATAACTATGGCTACACCTTC. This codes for CASSPGPNNYGYTF.

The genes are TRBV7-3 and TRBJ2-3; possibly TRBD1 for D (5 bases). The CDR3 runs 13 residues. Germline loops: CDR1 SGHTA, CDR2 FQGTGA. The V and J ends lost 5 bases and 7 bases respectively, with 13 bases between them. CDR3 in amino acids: CASSPRVGYTQYF. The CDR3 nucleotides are TGTGCCAGCAGCCCCAGGGTGGGTTATACGCAGTATTTT.

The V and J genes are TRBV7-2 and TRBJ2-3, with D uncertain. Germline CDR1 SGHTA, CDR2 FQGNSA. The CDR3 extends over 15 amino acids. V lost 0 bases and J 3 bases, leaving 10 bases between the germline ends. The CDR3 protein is CASSLARLTTDTQYF. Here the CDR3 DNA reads TGTGCCAGCAGCTTAGCGAGGCTAACGACAGATACGCAGTATTTT. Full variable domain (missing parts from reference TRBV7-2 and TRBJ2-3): GAGVSQSPSNKVTEKGKDVELRCDPISGHTALYWYRQSLGQGLEFLIYFQGNSAPDKSGLPSDRFSAERTGGSVSTLTIQRTQQEDSAVYLCASSLARLTTDTQYFGPGTRLTVL.

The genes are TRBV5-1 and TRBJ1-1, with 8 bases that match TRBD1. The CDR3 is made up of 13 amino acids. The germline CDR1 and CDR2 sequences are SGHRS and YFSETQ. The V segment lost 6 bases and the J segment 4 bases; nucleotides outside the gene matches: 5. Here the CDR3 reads CASTTTGGTEAFF. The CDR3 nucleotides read TGCGCCAGCACGACCACAGGGGGCACTGAAGCTTTCTTT.

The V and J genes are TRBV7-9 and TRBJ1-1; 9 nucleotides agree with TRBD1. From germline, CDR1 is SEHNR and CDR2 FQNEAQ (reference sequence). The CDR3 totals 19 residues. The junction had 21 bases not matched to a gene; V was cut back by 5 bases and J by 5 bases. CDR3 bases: TGTGCCAGCAGCCCCGGACTCCTAAGCCCGGGACAGGGATGGACTGAAGCTTTCTTT. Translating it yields CASSPGLLSPGQGWTEAFF.

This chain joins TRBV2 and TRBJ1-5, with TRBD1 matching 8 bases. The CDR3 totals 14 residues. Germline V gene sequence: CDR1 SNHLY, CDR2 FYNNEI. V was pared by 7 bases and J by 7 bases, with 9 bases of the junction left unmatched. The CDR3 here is CASTSGGRAQPQHF. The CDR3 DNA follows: TGTGCCAGCACTTCAGGGGGCAGGGCCCAGCCCCAGCATTTT.

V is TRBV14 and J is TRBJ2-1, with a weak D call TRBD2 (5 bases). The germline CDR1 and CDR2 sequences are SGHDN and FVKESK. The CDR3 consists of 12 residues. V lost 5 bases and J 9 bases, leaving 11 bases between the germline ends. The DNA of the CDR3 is TGTGCCAGCAGCTTCGAGGGTCTTGAGCAGTTCTTC. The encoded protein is CASSFEGLEQFF.

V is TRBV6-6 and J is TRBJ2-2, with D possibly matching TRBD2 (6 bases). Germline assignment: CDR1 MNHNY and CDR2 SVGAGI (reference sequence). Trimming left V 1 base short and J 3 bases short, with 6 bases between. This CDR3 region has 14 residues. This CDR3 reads CASSYWGDTGELFF. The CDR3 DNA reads TGTGCCAGCAGTTACTGGGGGGACACCGGGGAGCTGTTTTTT.

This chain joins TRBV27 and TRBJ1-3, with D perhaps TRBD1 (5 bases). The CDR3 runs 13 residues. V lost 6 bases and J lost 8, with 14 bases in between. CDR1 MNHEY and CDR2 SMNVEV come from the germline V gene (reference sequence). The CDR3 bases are TGTGCCAGCAGAACTATGAGGGGAGACACCATATATTTT. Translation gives CASRTMRGDTIYF.

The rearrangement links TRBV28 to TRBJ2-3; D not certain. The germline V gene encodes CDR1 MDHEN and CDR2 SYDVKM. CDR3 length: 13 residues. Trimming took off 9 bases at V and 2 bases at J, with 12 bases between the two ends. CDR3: CASSSSATDTQYF. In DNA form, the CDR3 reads TGTGCCAGTTCGTCTTCGGCCACAGATACGCAGTATTTT.

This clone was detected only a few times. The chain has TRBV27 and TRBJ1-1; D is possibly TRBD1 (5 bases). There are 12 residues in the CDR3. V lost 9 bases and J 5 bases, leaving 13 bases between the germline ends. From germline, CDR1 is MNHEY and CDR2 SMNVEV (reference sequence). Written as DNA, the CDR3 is TGTGCCAGTCGGCAGGGTAGGACTGAAGCTTTCTTT. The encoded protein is CASRQGRTEAFF.

For the CDR3, the DNA is TGTGCCAGTAGTGGCGCGCACGGGGGGGGGCCCCGGGTTCGAGCCAAAAACATTCAGTACTTC. Translated, it gives CASSGAHGGGPRVRAKNIQYF. V gene TRBV19 combines with J gene TRBJ2-4, with 8 bases identical to TRBD2. The CDR3 spans 21 residues. Germline assignment: CDR1 LNHDA and CDR2 SQIVND (reference sequence). Germline trimming cut 5 bases from V and 0 bases from J; bases unmatched to any gene: 21.

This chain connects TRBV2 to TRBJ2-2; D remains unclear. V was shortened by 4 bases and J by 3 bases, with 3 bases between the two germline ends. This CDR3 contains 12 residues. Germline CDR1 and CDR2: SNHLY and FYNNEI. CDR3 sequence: CASSADTGELFF. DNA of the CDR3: TGTGCCAGCAGTGCGGACACCGGGGAGCTGTTTTTT.

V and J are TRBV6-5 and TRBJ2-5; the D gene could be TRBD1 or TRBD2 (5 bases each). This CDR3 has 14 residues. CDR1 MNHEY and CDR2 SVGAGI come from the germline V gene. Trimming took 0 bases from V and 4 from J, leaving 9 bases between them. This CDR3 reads CASSYSAGRETQYF. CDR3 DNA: TGTGCCAGCAGTTACTCTGCAGGGAGAGAGACCCAGTACTTC.

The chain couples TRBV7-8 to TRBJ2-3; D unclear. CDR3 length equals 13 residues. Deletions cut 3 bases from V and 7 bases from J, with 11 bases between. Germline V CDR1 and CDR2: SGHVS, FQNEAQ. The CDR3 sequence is CASSFGMEHTQYF. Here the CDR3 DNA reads TGTGCCAGCAGCTTTGGTATGGAGCATACGCAGTATTTT. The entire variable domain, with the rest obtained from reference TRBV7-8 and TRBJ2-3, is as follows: GAGVSQSPRYKVAKRGQDVALRCDPISGHVSLFWYQQALGQGPEFLTYFQNEAQLDKSGLPSDRFFAERPEGSVSTLKIQRTQQEDSAVYLCASSFGMEHTQYFGPGTRLTVL.